This entry lists 6 T cell receptor beta chains sequenced from one sample in a study of T cells in localized non-small cell lung cancer. Sequenced by immunoSEQ multiplex PCR; TCRdb stores in-frame clones only, minus some. The sample carries around 80,000 clones, less than 85% recorded once. The specimen comprised PBMCs, sampled before any cancer treatment. These receptors originate from a man aged 35 to 69 with stage II squamous cell lung carcinoma.

This clone was recorded a few times. The chain couples TRBV11-1 to TRBJ2-1; 10 bases line up with TRBD2. Germline V gene lookup returns CDR1 SGHAT and CDR2 FQDESV (reference sequence). The CDR3 spans 14 residues. The V segment lost 2 bases and the J segment 9 bases; nucleotides outside the gene matches: 4. CDR3 nucleotide sequence: TGTGCCAGCAGCTTATTAGCGGGGGGAGCTGAGCAGTTCTTC. It is translated as CASSLLAGGAEQFF.

The CDR3 DNA reads as TGTGCCAGCAGCCCAGGACAGGGGGCGGACACCGGGGAGCTGTTTTTT. Its protein is CASSPGQGADTGELFF. This chain links TRBV11-1 with TRBJ2-2; 11 bases fit TRBD1. V was clipped by 5 bases and J by 3 bases; unmatched bases: 5. The CDR3 has 16 amino acids. Looked up from germline, CDR1 is SGHAT and CDR2 is FQDESV (reference sequence).

This rearrangement joins TRBV28 to TRBJ2-7, with 7 bases lining up with TRBD2. V dropped 3 bases and J dropped 1; count of bases not matched to a gene: 0. Germline lookup yields CDR1 MDHEN and CDR2 SYDVKM. The CDR3 covers 13 residues. CDR3 residues: CASSFGGSYEQYF. As DNA, the CDR3 is TGTGCCAGCAGTTTCGGGGGGTCCTACGAGCAGTACTTC.

The chain combines TRBV30 with TRBJ1-5; D perhaps matches TRBD1 (6 bases). The V gene lost 2 bases and the J gene lost 6 bases, with 11 bases spanning the gap. CDR1 GTSNPN and CDR2 SVGIG come from the germline V gene (reference sequence). This CDR3 has 13 residues. This CDR3 reads CAWSRGDPQPQHF. The CDR3 DNA sequence: TGTGCCTGGAGTAGGGGGGATCCTCAGCCCCAGCATTTT.

The chain joins TRBV6-1 to TRBJ1-4; D is uncertain. CDR1 and CDR2 (germline): MNHNS, SASEGT. This CDR3 region has 11 residues. V lost 8 bases to trimming and J lost 8 bases, with 9 bases between them. CDR3 sequence reads: CASQLHEKLFF. The CDR3 DNA reads as TGTGCCAGCCAGCTCCACGAAAAACTGTTTTTT.

The rearrangement uses TRBV7-6 and TRBJ2-2; 9 bases fit TRBD1. The CDR3 loop spans 15 amino acids. With 5 bases clipped from V and 7 bases from J, the junction kept 8 bases outside the gene matches. CDR1 is SGHVS, CDR2 FNYEAQ, per germline. CDR3 DNA: TGTGCCAGCAGCCGCGGGACAGGGAGGCTCGGGGAGCTGTTTTTT. It is translated as CASSRGTGRLGELFF.